Presented here are 21 T cell receptor beta chains from one specimen sequenced in a study of human T cells and chemical hapten exposure. TCRdb re-called the RACE reads through MiXCR, storing one row per CDR3 protein. The repertoire has around 130,000 distinct CDR3 sequences, 12% of them found once; the top ten carry about 1.3%. Noted time point: patch test 2, 6 weeks after DPC sensitization. The treatment: therapeutic diphenylcyclopropenone sensitization with weekly scalp DPC. The starting material was whole blood, obtained in connection with sensitization to the hapten diphenylcyclopropenone (DPC). These receptor sequences come from a woman aged 50 to 60 with alopecia areata. Some clones in this sample may be carry-over from other donors' samples.

Details on this clonotype: This could be a read error, since a much larger clone is one nucleotide away. The chain employs TRBV7-3 and TRBJ1-1; D is unclear. The V gene's germline CDR1 is SGHTA and CDR2 FQGTGA. This CDR3 contains 13 residues. The CDR3 is CSSSLSLNTEAFF. The CDR3 bases are TGTTCCAGCAGCTTAAGTCTGAACACTGAAGCTTTCTTT.

This clonotype occurred a few times. The chain employs TRBV12-3 or TRBV12-4 and TRBJ2-2; D may be TRBD2 (6 bases). The CDR3 contains 14 residues. V gave up 7 bases and J gave up 1 base, with 10 bases separating them. CDR3 DNA: TGTGCCAGCACCCCGGGACTGAACACCGGGGAGCTGTTTTTT. Its translation: CASTPGLNTGELFF.

This clonotype appeared many times. The chain has TRBV12-5 and TRBJ2-3, with D possibly TRBD1 on 6 matching bases. The ends were cut back, 5 bases at V and 10 bases at J, with 19 bases in the middle. Germline CDR1 LGHNT, CDR2 FRNRAP. The CDR3 spans 14 residues. In DNA, the CDR3 is TGTGCTAGTGGTCTCGCCTTTCTCAGGGGACCGCAGTATTTT. This translates into CASGLAFLRGPQYF.

The chain is built from TRBV12-3 or TRBV12-4 and TRBJ2-1; possibly TRBD1 for D (6 bases). Trimming removed 5 bases at V and 1 base at J, with 12 bases between. There are 15 residues in the CDR3. CDR3 DNA sequence: TGTGCCAGCAGTAGGAACAGGGTATCCTACAATGAGCAGTTCTTC. Protein product: CASSRNRVSYNEQFF.

V usage is TRBV7-6 and J usage is TRBJ2-5; D is unclear. Trimming stripped 7 bases from V and 5 bases from J, with 8 bases between. Germline V gene sequence: CDR1 SGHVS, CDR2 FNYEAQ. This CDR3 is 11 amino acids long. CDR3 sequence (DNA): TGTGCCAGCACCTCCAAGGAGACCCAGTACTTC. This gives the protein CASTSKETQYF.

This clonotype appeared many times. The chain recombines TRBV9 with TRBJ1-2; 9 bases line up with TRBD1. The V gene end was trimmed by 4 bases and the J gene end by 7 bases; junction bases not matched to a gene: 11. The CDR3 has 15 amino acids. Germline V gives CDR1 SGDLS, CDR2 YYNGEE. The CDR3 DNA reads as TGTGCCAGCAGCCAGTTACAGGGGGCTAATCTTGGCTACACCTTC. This codes for CASSQLQGANLGYTF.

The genes are TRBV11-3 and TRBJ2-1, with 9 bases aligning to TRBD2. Germline values: CDR1 SGHNT, CDR2 YENEEA. Germline trimming cut 4 bases from V and 4 bases from J; bases unmatched to any gene: 2. CDR3 length: 14 residues. CDR3: CASSSTSGYNEQFF. DNA of the CDR3: TGTGCCAGCAGCTCTACTAGCGGGTACAATGAGCAGTTCTTC.

The CDR3, as DNA: TGTGCCAGCAGACCCCCCGGGACGCTGAACACTGAAGCTTTCTTT. Translating it yields CASRPPGTLNTEAFF. The V call is TRBV28, the J call TRBJ1-1, with D possibly being TRBD1 (5 bases). CDR1 and CDR2 from the germline V gene are MDHEN and SYDVKM. This CDR3 is 15 amino acids long. V lost 6 bases and J 0 bases, leaving 14 bases between the germline ends.

The CDR3 loop reads CSARDFRLVAQETQYF. The DNA of the CDR3 is TGCAGTGCTAGAGATTTTCGGTTGGTAGCGCAAGAGACCCAGTACTTC. This chain links TRBV20-1 with TRBJ2-5; tentatively, D is TRBD2 (5 bases). V lost 0 bases to trimming and J lost 2 bases, with 16 bases between them. The CDR3 has 16 amino acids. CDR1 is DFQATT and CDR2 is SNEGSKA in the germline V gene (reference sequence).

V gene TRBV11-2 combines with J gene TRBJ2-7; no firm D call. The ends were cut back, 0 bases at V and 7 bases at J, with 19 bases in the middle. Looked up from germline, CDR1 is SGHAT and CDR2 is FQNNGV. The CDR3 is made up of 16 amino acids. The CDR3 is CASSLDPGYQSGEQYF. The CDR3 nucleotides read TGTGCCAGCAGCTTAGATCCCGGCTACCAATCTGGGGAGCAGTACTTC. The variable domain in full, with the rest retrieved from reference TRBV11-2 and TRBJ2-7, is EAGVAQSPRYKIIEKRQSVAFWCNPISGHATLYWYQQILGQGPKLLIQFQNNGVVDDSQLPKDRFSAERLKGVDSTLKIQPAKLEDSAVYLCASSLDPGYQSGEQYFGPGTRLTVT.

This clonotype was seen many times. The chain recombines TRBV12-3 or TRBV12-4 with TRBJ2-1, with 11 nucleotides matching TRBD2. The ends lost 3 bases at V and 8 bases at J; junction bases unmatched: 9. The CDR3 runs 16 residues. CDR3: CASSFGTSGLGDEQFF. As DNA, the CDR3 is TGTGCCAGCAGTTTCGGGACTAGCGGCCTGGGGGATGAGCAGTTCTTC.

In this sample, this clonotype turned up a few times. The CDR3: CASSPWTSGTDTQYF. The CDR3 DNA reads TGTGCCAGCTCACCATGGACTAGCGGCACAGATACGCAGTATTTT. The chain carries TRBV18 and TRBJ2-3; the match to TRBD2 covers 9 bases. This CDR3 is 15 amino acids long. Germline CDR1 reads KGHSH; CDR2 reads LQKENI. Trimming removed 2 bases from V and 1 base from J; junction bases left unmatched: 1.

V is TRBV29-1 and J is TRBJ2-6, with D unresolved. There are 11 residues in the CDR3. Germline V gene data show CDR1 as SQVTM and CDR2 as ANQGSEA. V lost 6 bases and J 3 bases, leaving 3 bases between the germline ends. The CDR3 region is CSVLGANVLTF. DNA for the CDR3: TGCAGCGTGCTTGGGGCCAACGTCCTGACTTTC. The variable domain in full, with the rest retrieved from reference TRBV29-1 and TRBJ2-6, is SAVISQKPSRDICQRGTSLTIQCQVDSQVTMMFWYRQQPGQSLTLIATANQGSEATYESGFVIDKFPISRPNLTFSTLTVSNMSPEDSSIYLCSVLGANVLTFGAGSRLTVL.

This clonotype was recorded a few times. The CDR3 loop reads CASSRTSAADTQYF. The CDR3 coding sequence is TGTGCCAGCAGCAGGACTAGCGCCGCAGATACGCAGTATTTT. J is TRBJ2-3 and V is TRBV7-3; 9 nucleotides match TRBD2. The ends lost 5 bases at V and 4 bases at J; junction bases unmatched: 4. Germline lookup yields CDR1 SGHTA and CDR2 FQGTGA. This CDR3 is 14 amino acids long. Full variable domain (rest looked up from reference TRBV7-3 and TRBJ2-3): GAGVSQTPSNKVTEKGKYVELRCDPISGHTALYWYRQSLGQGPEFLIYFQGTGAADDSGLPNDRFFAVRPEGSVSTLKIQRTERGDSAVYLCASSRTSAADTQYFGPGTRLTVL.

This clonotype was found once. This chain links TRBV7-9 with TRBJ2-1; 7 positions match TRBD2. The J segment lost 7 bases and the V segment lost 8 bases, leaving 14 bases of the junction unmatched. Germline assignment: CDR1 SEHNR and CDR2 FQNEAQ (reference sequence). CDR3 length: 15 amino acids. The CDR3 DNA follows: TGTGCCAGCGATGAAGGAGGGAGGGGAAGGAATGAGCAGTTCTTC. Amino acids: CASDEGGRGRNEQFF. Full variable domain (remainder filled in from reference TRBV7-9 and TRBJ2-1): DTGVSQNPRHKITKRGQNVTFRCDPISEHNRLYWYRQTLGQGPEFLTYFQNEAQLEKSRLLSDRFSAERPKGSFSTLEIQRTEQGDSAMYLCASDEGGRGRNEQFFGPGTRLTVL.

The sample holds many counts of this clonotype. The V and J genes are TRBV19 and TRBJ2-7; tentatively, D is TRBD1 or TRBD2 (6 bases each). The germline V gene encodes CDR1 LNHDA and CDR2 SQIVND (reference sequence). V lost 5 bases and J 2 bases, leaving 19 bases between the germline ends. This CDR3 spans 16 amino acids. CDR3 loop: CASSPGGGLPPYEQYF. The CDR3 nucleotides are TGTGCCAGTAGTCCCGGAGGGGGTTTGCCCCCCTACGAGCAGTACTTC.

Many counts were recorded for this clonotype. The chain couples TRBV9 to TRBJ2-5, with D possibly being TRBD2 (6 bases). The germline CDR1 and CDR2 sequences are SGDLS and YYNGEE. V dropped 4 bases and J dropped 2 bases, with 12 bases sitting between them. This CDR3 comprises 14 residues. The CDR3 nucleotides read TGTGCCAGCAGCCCCGGGACTTGGCAAGAGACCCAGTACTTC. It is translated as CASSPGTWQETQYF.

The sample holds a few counts of this clonotype. The V gene is TRBV7-3, the J gene TRBJ2-1, with 11 bases lining up with TRBD2. Germline CDR1 and CDR2: SGHTA and FQGTGA. J was trimmed by 4 bases and V by 3 bases; bases with no gene match: 5. The CDR3 runs 16 residues. CDR3 region: CASSFIAGGLYNEQFF. CDR3 sequence (DNA): TGTGCCAGCAGCTTTATAGCGGGAGGGCTATACAATGAGCAGTTCTTC.

This clonotype appeared many times. The rearrangement joins TRBV12-3 or TRBV12-4 to TRBJ1-6, with D perhaps matching TRBD1 (6 bases). Trimming cost V 2 bases and J 5 bases, with 10 bases left between them. The CDR3 is 15 amino acids. This CDR3 is CASSLKGGDNSPLHF. Here the CDR3 DNA reads TGTGCCAGCAGTTTAAAGGGGGGCGATAATTCACCCCTCCACTTT.

This sequence joins TRBV20-1 and TRBJ2-1; D not certain. The germline V gene encodes CDR1 DFQATT and CDR2 SNEGSKA (reference sequence). V shed 3 bases and J shed 3 bases, with 15 bases lying between them. The CDR3 loop spans 15 amino acids. CDR3 DNA: TGCAGTGCTAGGATTATTACTTCAGGCTACAATGAGCAGTTCTTC. Translation: CSARIITSGYNEQFF.

V and J are TRBV7-2 and TRBJ1-6; TRBD1 matches at 7 bases. The CDR3 totals 17 residues. Trimming removed 1 base from V and 10 bases from J; junction bases left unmatched: 13. CDR1 and CDR2 (germline): SGHTA, FQGNSA. Written as DNA, the CDR3 is TGTGCCAGCAGCTTAGACGGGGTTCGGACAGGCAAATCACCCCTCCACTTT. Translated, it gives CASSLDGVRTGKSPLHF.